A single T cell receptor beta chain is shown here with its context. Antigen unknown. Selected positively for CCR7 and CD45RO-negative, naive CD8 cells excluded terminally differentiated effector memory CD45RA+ cells. Healthy and HIV-negative, the adult donors had no recent acute infections or vaccinations. There were only Caucasian adults among the donors, and all lived in Nashville, Tennessee. The table came from immunoSEQ multiplex PCR; TCRdb's copy has only in-frame clones and leaves some out. This sample yields around 600,000 clones, of which 98% are seen a single time; around 0.3% belongs to the top ten. J was trimmed by 2 bases and V by 1 base; bases with no gene match: 8. CDR1 and CDR2 (germline): SGHNT, YYREEE (reference sequence). CDR3 length: 18 residues. This entry belongs to a study of shared clonotypes between healthy human individuals. Points from the study as a whole: Sorted-subset sequencing was shown by rarefaction to be incomplete despite large depth.

The receptor was isolated from a man aged 25-40 years in good health. This chain links TRBV5-4 with TRBJ2-6; 8 positions match TRBD1. Input material: naive CD8+ T cells sorted from blood. CDR3 DNA sequence: TGTGCCAGCAGCTTGTATGACAGGGGTTTGGCTGGGGCCAACGTCCTGACTTTC. Translating gives CASSLYDRGLAGANVLTF.